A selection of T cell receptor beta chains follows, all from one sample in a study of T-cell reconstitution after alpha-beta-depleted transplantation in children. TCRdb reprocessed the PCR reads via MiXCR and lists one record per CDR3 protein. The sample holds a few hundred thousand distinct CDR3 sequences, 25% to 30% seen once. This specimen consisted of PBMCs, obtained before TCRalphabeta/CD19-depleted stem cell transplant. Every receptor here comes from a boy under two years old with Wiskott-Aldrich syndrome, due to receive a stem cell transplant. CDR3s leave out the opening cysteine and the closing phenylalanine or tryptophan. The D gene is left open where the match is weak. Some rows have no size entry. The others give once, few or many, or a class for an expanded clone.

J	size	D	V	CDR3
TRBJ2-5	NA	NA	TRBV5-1	ASSLGTKQETQY
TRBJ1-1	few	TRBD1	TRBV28	ASNFPGQQKAF
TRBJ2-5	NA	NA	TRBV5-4	ASSSEGRGRETQY
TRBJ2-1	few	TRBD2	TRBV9	ASSVGLAGVPSYNEQF
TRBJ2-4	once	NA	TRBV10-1	ASSDRAKNSQY
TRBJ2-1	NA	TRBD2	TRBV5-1	ASSSTGSGRAVF
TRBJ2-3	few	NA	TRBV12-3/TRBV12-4	ASTRSTGSRTDTQY
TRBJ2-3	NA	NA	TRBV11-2	ASSFKAVQY
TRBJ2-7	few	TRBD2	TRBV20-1	SASPSSGSYEQY
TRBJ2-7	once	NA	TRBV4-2	ASSLAARDSYEQY
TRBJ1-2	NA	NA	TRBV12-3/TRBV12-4	ASSLAGGTYGYT
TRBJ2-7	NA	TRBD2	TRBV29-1	SVLSGRADEQY
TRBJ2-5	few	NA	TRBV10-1	ASDEETQY
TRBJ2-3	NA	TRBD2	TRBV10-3	AIRIVSGSTDTQY
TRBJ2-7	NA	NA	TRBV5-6	ASTWRDTRSYEQY
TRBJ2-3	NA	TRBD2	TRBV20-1	SARPSGNTDTQY
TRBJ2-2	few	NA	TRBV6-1	ASSVLGVGTGELF
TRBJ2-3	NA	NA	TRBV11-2	ASSLVFFVGVGPISTQY
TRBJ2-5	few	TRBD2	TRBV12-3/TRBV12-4	ASSSSGESYQEN
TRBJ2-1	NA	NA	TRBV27	ASSLPSQNEQF
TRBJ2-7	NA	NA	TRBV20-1	IAFRRSYEQY
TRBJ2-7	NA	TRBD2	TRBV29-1	SVLSGRTYYEQY
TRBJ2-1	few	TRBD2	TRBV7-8	ASDKGSAGGYNEQF
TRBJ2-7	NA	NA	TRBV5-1	ASSLDFAGPYEQY
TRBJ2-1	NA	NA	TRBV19	ASVSSARNEQF
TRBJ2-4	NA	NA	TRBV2	ASSVSTVTIQY
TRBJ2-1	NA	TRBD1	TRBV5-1	ASSSPIGGTEQF
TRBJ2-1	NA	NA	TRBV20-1	SARSPGLYNEQF
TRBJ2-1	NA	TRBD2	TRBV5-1	ASSLRGTSINEQF